This TCR beta chain was documented in a study of blood T cell repertoires in COVID-19. Study summary: The United States, Italy and Spain provided the acute and convalescent COVID-19 samples.

The CDR3 sequence is 14 residues long. Trimming took 5 bases from V and 3 from J, leaving 14 bases between them. CDR1 SGHDN and CDR2 FVKESK come from the germline V gene. Measured with immunoSEQ multiplex PCR; TCRdb has only the in-frame clones, and not every one. The profile shows nearly 65,000 clones, around 84% of them singletons. The receptor's source is a human donor in a cohort sampled during active COVID-19. This chain connects TRBV14 to TRBJ2-7; tentative D call: TRBD2 (6 bases). Sequenced material: peripheral blood. This chain's CDR3 is CASSKRDSLYEQYF. In nucleotides, the CDR3 is TGTGCCAGCAGCAAACGGGACTCGCTCTACGAGCAGTACTTC.